These T cell receptor beta chains were read from a single sample in a study of T cell responses to AZD1222 COVID-19 vaccine. Data came from immunoSEQ multiplex PCR; TCRdb stores just in-frame clones and leaves some out. Of fewer than 120,000 clones detected, about 81% appear once; the ten largest clones hold roughly 5%. Sequenced material: peripheral blood, taken on day 0 of AZD1222 vaccination. The receptor set was obtained from an adult in good health. CDR3s include the opening cysteine and the closing phenylalanine or tryptophan.

>TRBJ2-2|TRBV24-1
CATSVRGVPTGELFF
>TRBJ1-3|TRBV12-3/TRBV12-4
CASSLTGNTIYF
>TRBJ2-7|TRBV9
CASSGAGPTHEQYF
>TRBJ2-3|TRBV7-2
CASSFSQGDTQYF
>TRBJ2-7|TRBV5-5
CASSLQGAYEQYF
>TRBJ1-1|TRBV28
CASTPGGGGTEAFF
>TRBJ1-1|TRBV7-3
CASSPNGLNTEAFF
>TRBJ1-1|TRBV19
CASSHPSGPNTEAFF
>TRBJ1-3|TRBV11-2
CASSPHSLPTLFSGNTIYF
>TRBJ2-5|TRBV28
CASSLSSGQETQYF
>TRBJ1-2|TRBV27
CASSDGRGYGYTF
>TRBJ2-2|TRBV5-1
CASSPLLAGDTGELFF
>TRBJ2-3|TRBV28
CASRHLGGTADTQYF
>TRBJ2-7|TRBV5-1
CASSLDLVFYEQYF
>TRBJ2-1|TRBV5-1
CASSQREGGYNEQFF
>TRBJ1-6|TRBV7-2
CASSLDATSYNSPLHF